This TCR beta chain comes out of a study of cytomegalovirus exposure and HLA in healthy donors. The overall study: The roughly 130 validation repertoires used the same platform as the roughly 670 first-cohort repertoires (as reported by a later analysis). Regarding the study as a whole: As was reported, the classifier diagnosed cytomegalovirus status with high specificity and sensitivity. Rare TCR sequences predominated, though certain public TCRs were found in many donors. CMV antigen specificity was confirmed in vitro for three CMV-associated chains.

The ends were cut back, 1 base at V and 9 bases at J, with 8 bases in the middle. The germline V gene encodes CDR1 LNHNV and CDR2 YYDKDF (reference sequence). This CDR3 comprises 12 residues. Only in-frame clones appear in the TCRdb table, and some are missing; sequencing was by immunoSEQ multiplex PCR. Of roughly 240,000 clones detected, 80% to 90% appear once; the ten largest clones hold around 3%. With respect to this clone: Antigen specificity is unknown.

Sequenced material: PBMCs. This receptor was obtained from a man younger than 30 in good health and CMV-seronegative. The gene calls are TRBV15 and TRBJ2-3, with D uncertain. CDR3 sequence (DNA): TGTGCCACCAGCAGAGTTACTGAAACGCAGTATTTT. It is translated as CATSRVTETQYF. The full variable domain, completed using reference TRBV15 and TRBJ2-3, is DAMVIQNPRYQVTQFGKPVTLSCSQTLNHNVMYWYQQKSSQAPKLLFHYYDKDFNNEADTPDNFQSRRPNTSFCFLDIRSPGLGDTAMYLCATSRVTETQYFGPGTRLTVL.